A selection of T cell receptor beta chains follows, all from one sample in a study of blood T cell repertoires in COVID-19. Measured with immunoSEQ multiplex PCR; TCRdb has only the in-frame clones, and not every one. This sample has almost 350,000 clones; about nine tenths occur once, and the top ten carry approximately 1%. The source material was PBMCs or T cells enriched from blood (not recorded which). Receptors originate from a woman aged 25-40 years who had been exposed to COVID-19. CDR3s include the opening cysteine and the closing phenylalanine or tryptophan.

v_call,cdr3_aa
TRBV21-1,CASSKGSFYSLPNQPQHF
TRBV7-6,CASSSQQGRYYEQYF
TRBV24-1,CATSDAVAKNIQYF
TRBV28,CASSLEVFGETQYF
TRBV7-9,CASSSSDREALFTDTQYF
TRBV2,CASIERTSGRGDTQYF
TRBV28,CASSFVKGATYEQFF
TRBV7-9,CASSFRVGEQYF
TRBV12-5,CASGLFAGTSGIYEQYF
TRBV6-5,CASSYSTGETHNEQFF
TRBV3-1/TRBV3-2,CASSQDRAIGEKLFF
TRBV24-1,CATGPEGGELFF
TRBV7-3,CASSTGTSGETQYF
TRBV2,CASSDVGLAGGNF
TRBV29-1,CSVRDRGGQPQHF
TRBV28,CASSFRPRGGQGYEQYF
TRBV28,CASRRSFTGVNTEAFF
TRBV30,CAWSVRGPQNIQYF
TRBV6-4,CASSDSGTSGSNEQFF
TRBV3-1/TRBV3-2,CASSHGVSGYNEQFF
TRBV5-4,CASSFQQTSTDTQYF
TRBV18,CASSRAGPPGDEQFF
TRBV12-5,CASGLRGGRDQPQHF
TRBV18,CASSPGSRQETQYF
TRBV5-4,CASRAGQANTEAFF
TRBV29-1,CSVETLAGVGELFF
TRBV6-5,CASSYTSRQDDSPLHF
TRBV19,CASSTLAGGPGTQYF
TRBV18,CASSLPNSPLHF
TRBV9,CASSVAGGIGYTF
TRBV9,CASSVVSRDEQFF
TRBV11-2,CASSLGGLAGGFDIQYF
TRBV28,CASSLVGQKETQYF
TRBV15,CATSRDSRTGIGYTF
TRBV12-3/TRBV12-4,CASSFGGDTEAFF
TRBV30,CAWRGQNQPQHF
TRBV12-5,CASGLAPGTGWLVAEAFF